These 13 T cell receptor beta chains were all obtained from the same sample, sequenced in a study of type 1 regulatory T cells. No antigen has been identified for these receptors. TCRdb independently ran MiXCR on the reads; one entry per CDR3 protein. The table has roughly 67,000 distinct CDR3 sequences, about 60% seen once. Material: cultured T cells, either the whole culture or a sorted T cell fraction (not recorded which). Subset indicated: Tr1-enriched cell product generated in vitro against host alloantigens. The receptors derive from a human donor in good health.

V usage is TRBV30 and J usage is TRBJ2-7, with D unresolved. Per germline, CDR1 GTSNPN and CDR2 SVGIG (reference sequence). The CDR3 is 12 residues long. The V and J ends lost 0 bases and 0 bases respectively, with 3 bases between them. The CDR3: CAWSVLSYEQYF. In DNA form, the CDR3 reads TGTGCCTGGAGTGTCCTCTCCTACGAGCAGTACTTC.

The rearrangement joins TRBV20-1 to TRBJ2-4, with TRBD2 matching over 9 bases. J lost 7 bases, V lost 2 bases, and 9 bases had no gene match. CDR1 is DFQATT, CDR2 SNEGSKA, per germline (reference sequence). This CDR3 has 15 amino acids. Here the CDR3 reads CSARYLREGVNIQYF. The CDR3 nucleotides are TGCAGTGCTAGATACTTGCGGGAGGGAGTCAACATTCAGTACTTC.

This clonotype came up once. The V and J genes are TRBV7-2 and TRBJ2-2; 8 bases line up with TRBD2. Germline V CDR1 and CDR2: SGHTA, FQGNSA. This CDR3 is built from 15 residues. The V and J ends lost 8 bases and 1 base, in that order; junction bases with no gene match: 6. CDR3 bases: TGTGCCAGCGGCAAACTAGCGGTGAACACCGGGGAGCTGTTTTTT. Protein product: CASGKLAVNTGELFF.

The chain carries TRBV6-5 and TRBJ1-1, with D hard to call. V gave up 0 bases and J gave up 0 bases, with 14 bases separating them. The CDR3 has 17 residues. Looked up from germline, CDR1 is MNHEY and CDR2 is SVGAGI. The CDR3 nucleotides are TGTGCCAGCAGTTACTCGATTTTTCCCGAGGTGAACACTGAAGCTTTCTTT. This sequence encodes CASSYSIFPEVNTEAFF.

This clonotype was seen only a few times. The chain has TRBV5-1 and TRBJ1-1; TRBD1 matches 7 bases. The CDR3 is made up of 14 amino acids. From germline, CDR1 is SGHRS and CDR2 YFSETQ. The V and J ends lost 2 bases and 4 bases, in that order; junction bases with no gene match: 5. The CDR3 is CASSFEQGSTEAFF. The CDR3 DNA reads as TGCGCCAGCAGCTTTGAACAGGGGTCCACTGAAGCTTTCTTT.

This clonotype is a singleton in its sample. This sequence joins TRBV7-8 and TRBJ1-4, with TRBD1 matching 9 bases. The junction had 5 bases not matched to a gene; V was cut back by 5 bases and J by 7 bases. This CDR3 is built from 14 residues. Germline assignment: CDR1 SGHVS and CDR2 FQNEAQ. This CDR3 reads CASSKRQGGEKLFF. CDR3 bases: TGTGCCAGCAGCAAAAGACAGGGGGGTGAAAAACTGTTTTTT.

The chain's CDR3 is CASSLLRNNEQFF. The CDR3 coding sequence is TGTGCCAGCAGCTTACTTAGAAACAATGAGCAGTTCTTC. The rearrangement joins TRBV11-2 to TRBJ2-1; unclear D gene. The germline V and J ends were trimmed by 2 bases and 5 bases, with 7 bases remaining between them. The CDR3 loop spans 13 amino acids. CDR1 and CDR2 from the germline V gene are SGHAT and FQNNGV. Complete variable domain (other parts from reference TRBV11-2 and TRBJ2-1): EAGVAQSPRYKIIEKRQSVAFWCNPISGHATLYWYQQILGQGPKLLIQFQNNGVVDDSQLPKDRFSAERLKGVDSTLKIQPAKLEDSAVYLCASSLLRNNEQFFGPGTRLTVL.

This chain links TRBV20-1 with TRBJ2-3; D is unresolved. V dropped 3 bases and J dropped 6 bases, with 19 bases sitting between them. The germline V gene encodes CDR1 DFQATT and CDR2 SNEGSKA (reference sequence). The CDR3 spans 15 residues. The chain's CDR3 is CSARGPDGQSDTQYF. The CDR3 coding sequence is TGCAGTGCTAGGGGCCCGGACGGCCAATCCGATACGCAGTATTTT.

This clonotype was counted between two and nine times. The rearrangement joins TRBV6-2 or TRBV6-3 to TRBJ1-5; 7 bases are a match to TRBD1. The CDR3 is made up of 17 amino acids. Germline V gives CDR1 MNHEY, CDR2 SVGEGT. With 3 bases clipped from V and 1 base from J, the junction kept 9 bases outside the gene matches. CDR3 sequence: CASSYIRGPTSNQPQHF. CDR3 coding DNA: TGTGCCAGCAGTTATATTAGGGGGCCTACAAGCAATCAGCCCCAGCATTTT.

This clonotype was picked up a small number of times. The CDR3 region has the DNA TGCAGTGCTAGAGATCCGAGACAGGGGTCCTACGAGCAGTACTTC. Encoded protein: CSARDPRQGSYEQYF. J is TRBJ2-7 and V is TRBV20-1; 8 bases agree with TRBD1. The CDR3 contains 15 residues. Germline V lookup: CDR1 DFQATT, CDR2 SNEGSKA (reference sequence). The J segment lost 1 base and the V segment lost 0 bases, leaving 5 bases of the junction unmatched.

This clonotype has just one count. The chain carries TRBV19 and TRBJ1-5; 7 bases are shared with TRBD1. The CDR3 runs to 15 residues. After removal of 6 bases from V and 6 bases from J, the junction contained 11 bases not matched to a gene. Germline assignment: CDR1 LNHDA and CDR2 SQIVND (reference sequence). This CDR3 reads CASSPGQKNGQPQHF. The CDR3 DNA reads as TGTGCCAGTAGCCCGGGACAGAAAAACGGTCAGCCCCAGCATTTT.

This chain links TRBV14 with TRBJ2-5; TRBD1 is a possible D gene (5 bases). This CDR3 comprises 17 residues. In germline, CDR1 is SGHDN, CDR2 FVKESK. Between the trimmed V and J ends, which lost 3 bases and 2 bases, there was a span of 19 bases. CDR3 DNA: TGTGCCAGCAGCCAGGGGCATTATCAGACGACGCAAGAGACCCAGTACTTC. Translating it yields CASSQGHYQTTQETQYF.

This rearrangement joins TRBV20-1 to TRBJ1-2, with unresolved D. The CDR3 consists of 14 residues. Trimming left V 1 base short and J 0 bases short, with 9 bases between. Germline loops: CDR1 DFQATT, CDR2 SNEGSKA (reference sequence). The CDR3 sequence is CSARVPSTNYGYTF. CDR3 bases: TGCAGTGCTAGAGTTCCTTCGACTAACTATGGCTACACCTTC.